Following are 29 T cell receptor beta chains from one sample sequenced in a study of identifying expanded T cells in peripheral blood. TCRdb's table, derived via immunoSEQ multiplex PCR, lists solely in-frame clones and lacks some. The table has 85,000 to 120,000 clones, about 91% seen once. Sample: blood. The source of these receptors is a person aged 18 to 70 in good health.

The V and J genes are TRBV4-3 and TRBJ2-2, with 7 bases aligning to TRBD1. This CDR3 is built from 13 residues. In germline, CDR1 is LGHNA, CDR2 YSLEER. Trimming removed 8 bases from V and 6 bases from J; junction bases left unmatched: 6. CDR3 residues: CASGHRGSGELFF. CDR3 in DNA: TGCGCCAGCGGACACAGGGGTTCCGGGGAGCTGTTTTTT.

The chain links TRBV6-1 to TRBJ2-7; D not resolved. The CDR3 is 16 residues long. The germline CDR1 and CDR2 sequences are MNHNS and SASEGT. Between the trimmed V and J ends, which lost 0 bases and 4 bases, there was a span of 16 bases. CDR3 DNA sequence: TGTGCCAGCAGTGAAGCGCAGGCCCTACGAAGTTACGAGCAGTACTTC. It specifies CASSEAQALRSYEQYF.

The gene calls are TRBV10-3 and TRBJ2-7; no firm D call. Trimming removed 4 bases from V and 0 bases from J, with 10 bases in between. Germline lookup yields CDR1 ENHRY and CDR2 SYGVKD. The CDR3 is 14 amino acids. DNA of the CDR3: TGTGCCATCAGTGGTGAAGGGAACTCCTACGAGCAGTACTTC. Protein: CAISGEGNSYEQYF.

The chain's CDR3 is CSVLTAPLYGYTF. The CDR3 DNA is TGCAGCGTCCTGACGGCACCGCTCTATGGCTACACCTTC. J is TRBJ1-2 and V is TRBV29-1, with D unresolved. This CDR3 has 13 amino acids. Trimming left V 6 bases short and J 4 bases short, with 15 bases between. The germline V gene encodes CDR1 SQVTM and CDR2 ANQGSEA.

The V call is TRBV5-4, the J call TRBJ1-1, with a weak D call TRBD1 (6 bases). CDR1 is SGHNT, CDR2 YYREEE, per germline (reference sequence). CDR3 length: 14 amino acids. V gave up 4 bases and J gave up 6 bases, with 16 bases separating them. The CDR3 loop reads CASSPFGGTSEAFF. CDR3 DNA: TGTGCCAGCAGCCCTTTCGGGGGCACGTCTGAAGCTTTCTTT.

The DNA of the CDR3 is TGTGCCAGCAGCTTGGGGGCAGCCGAAAAACTGTTTTTT. Its translation: CASSLGAAEKLFF. The V gene is TRBV7-2, the J gene TRBJ1-4; weak D call: TRBD1 (6 bases). The CDR3 length is 13 residues. The V and J ends lost 3 bases and 8 bases respectively, with 10 bases between them. Germline V gene data show CDR1 as SGHTA and CDR2 as FQGNSA.

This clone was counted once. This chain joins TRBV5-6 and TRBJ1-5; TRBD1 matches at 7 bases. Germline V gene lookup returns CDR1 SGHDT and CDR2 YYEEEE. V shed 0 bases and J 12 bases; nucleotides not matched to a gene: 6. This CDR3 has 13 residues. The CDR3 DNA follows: TGTGCCAGCAGCTTGGTGGGGACAGACGACCAGCATTTT. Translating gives CASSLVGTDDQHF.

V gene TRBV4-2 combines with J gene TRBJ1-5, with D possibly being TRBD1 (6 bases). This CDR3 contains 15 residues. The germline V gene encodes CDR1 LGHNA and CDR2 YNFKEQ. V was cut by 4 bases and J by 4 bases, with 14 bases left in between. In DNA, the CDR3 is TGTGCCAGCAGCCCGAGGACAGCGGGTAATCAGCCCCAGCATTTT. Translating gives CASSPRTAGNQPQHF.

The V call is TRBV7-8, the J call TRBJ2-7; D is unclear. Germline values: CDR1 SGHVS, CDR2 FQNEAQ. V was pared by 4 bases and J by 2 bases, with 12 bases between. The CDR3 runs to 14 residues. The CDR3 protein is CASSSGPYAYEQYF. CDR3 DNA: TGTGCCAGCAGCTCGGGTCCCTACGCCTACGAGCAGTACTTC.

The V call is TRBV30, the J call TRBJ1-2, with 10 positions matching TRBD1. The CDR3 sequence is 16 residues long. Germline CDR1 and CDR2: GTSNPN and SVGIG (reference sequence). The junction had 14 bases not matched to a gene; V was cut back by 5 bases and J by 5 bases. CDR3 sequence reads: CAWARDRGNPGYGYTF. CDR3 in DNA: TGTGCCTGGGCACGGGACAGGGGTAATCCAGGGTATGGCTACACCTTC.

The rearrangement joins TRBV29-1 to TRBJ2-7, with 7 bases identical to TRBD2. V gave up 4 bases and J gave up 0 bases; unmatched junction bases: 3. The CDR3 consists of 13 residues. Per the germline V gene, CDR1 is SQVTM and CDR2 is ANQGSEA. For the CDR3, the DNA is TGCAGCGTTGTCGGCGGGAGCTCCTACGAGCAGTACTTC. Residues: CSVVGGSSYEQYF.

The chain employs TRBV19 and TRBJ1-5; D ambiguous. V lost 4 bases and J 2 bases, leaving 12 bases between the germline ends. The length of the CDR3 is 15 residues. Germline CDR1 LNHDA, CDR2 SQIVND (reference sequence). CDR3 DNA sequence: TGTGCCAGTAGTACCCAGGCGGCGGGCAATCAGCCCCAGCATTTT. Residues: CASSTQAAGNQPQHF.

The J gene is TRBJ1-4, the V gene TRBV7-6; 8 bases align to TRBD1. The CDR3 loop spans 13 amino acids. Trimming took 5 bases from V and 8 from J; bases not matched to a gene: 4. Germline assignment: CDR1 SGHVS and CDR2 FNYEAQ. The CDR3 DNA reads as TGTGCCAGCAGCCGCCGACAGGGGGAAAAACTGTTTTTT. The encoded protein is CASSRRQGEKLFF.

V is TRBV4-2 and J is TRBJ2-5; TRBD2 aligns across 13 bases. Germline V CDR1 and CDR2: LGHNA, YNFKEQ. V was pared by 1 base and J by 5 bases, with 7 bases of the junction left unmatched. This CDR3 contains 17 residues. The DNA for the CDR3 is TGTGCCAGCAGCCAAGCCTCACTAGCGGGAGGGCCGGAGACCCAGTACTTC. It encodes CASSQASLAGGPETQYF.

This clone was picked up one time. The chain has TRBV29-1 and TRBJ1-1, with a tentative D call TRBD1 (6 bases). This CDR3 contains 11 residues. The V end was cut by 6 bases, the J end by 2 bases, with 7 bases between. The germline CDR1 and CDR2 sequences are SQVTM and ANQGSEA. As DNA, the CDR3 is TGCAGCGTACAGGGTAACACTGAAGCTTTCTTT. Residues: CSVQGNTEAFF.

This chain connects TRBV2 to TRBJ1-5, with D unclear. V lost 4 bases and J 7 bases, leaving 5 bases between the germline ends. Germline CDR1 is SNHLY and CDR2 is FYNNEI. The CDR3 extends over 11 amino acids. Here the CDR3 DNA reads TGTGCCAGCAGTGTCGGGCAGCCCCAGCATTTT. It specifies CASSVGQPQHF. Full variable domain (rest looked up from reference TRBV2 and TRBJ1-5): EPEVTQTPSHQVTQMGQEVILRCVPISNHLYFYWYRQILGQKVEFLVSFYNNEISEKSEIFDDQFSVERPDGSNFTLKIRSTKLEDSAMYFCASSVGQPQHFGDGTRLSIL.

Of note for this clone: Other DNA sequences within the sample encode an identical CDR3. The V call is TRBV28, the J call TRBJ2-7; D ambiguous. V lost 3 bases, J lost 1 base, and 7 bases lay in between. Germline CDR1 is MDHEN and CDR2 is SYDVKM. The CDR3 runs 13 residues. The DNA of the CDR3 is TGTGCCAGCAGTTTGGCTAGTTCCTACGAGCAGTACTTC. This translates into CASSLASSYEQYF.

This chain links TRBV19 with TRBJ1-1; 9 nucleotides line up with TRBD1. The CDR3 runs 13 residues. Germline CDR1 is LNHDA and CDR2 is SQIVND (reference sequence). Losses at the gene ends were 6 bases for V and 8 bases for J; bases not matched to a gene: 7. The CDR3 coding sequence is TGTGCCAGTAGACAGGGACAGGGTTTAGAAGCTTTCTTT. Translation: CASRQGQGLEAFF.

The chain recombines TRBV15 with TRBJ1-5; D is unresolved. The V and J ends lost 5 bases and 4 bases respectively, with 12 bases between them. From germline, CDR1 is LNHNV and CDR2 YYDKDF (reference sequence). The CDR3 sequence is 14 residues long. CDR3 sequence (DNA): TGTGCCACCAGCCAAAGTGGAGGGAATCAGCCCCAGCATTTT. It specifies CATSQSGGNQPQHF.

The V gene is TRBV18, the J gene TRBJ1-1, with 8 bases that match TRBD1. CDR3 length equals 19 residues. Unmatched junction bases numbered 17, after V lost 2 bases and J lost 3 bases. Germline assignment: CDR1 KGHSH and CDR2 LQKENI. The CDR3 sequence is CASSPSPIPGGAGYTEAFF. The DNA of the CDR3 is TGTGCCAGCTCACCATCGCCAATACCAGGGGGCGCCGGTTACACTGAAGCTTTCTTT.

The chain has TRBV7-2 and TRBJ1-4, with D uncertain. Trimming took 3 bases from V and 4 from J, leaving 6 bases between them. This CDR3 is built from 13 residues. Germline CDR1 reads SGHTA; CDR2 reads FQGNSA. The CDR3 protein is CASSFTLNEKLFF. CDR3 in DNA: TGTGCCAGCAGCTTCACTCTTAATGAAAAACTGTTTTTT.

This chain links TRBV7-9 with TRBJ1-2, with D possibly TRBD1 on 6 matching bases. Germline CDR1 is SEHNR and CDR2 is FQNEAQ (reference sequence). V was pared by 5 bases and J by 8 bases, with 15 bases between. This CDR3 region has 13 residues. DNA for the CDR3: TGTGCCAGCAGCCGGGCGGAGCAGGGGGGCTACACCTTC. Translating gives CASSRAEQGGYTF.

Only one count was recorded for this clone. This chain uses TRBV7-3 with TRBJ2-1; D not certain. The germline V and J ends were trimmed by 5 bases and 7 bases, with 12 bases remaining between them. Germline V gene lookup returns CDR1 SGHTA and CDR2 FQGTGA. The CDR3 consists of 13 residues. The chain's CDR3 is CASSPPAVNEQFF. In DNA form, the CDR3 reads TGTGCCAGCAGCCCCCCGGCGGTAAATGAGCAGTTCTTC.

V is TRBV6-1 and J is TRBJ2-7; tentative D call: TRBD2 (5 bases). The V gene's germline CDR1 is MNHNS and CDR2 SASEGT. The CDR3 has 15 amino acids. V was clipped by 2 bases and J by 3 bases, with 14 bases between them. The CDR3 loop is CASSEYDKGSYEQYF. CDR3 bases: TGTGCCAGCAGTGAATACGACAAAGGGAGCTACGAGCAGTACTTC.

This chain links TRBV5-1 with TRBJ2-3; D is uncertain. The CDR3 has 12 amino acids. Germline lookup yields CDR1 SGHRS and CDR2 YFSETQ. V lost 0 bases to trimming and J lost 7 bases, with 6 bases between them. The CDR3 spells CASSLEANTQYF. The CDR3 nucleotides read TGCGCCAGCAGCTTGGAGGCAAATACGCAGTATTTT. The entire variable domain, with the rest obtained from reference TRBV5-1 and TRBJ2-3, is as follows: KAGVTQTPRYLIKTRGQQVTLSCSPISGHRSVSWYQQTPGQGLQFLFEYFSETQRNKGNFPGRFSGRQFSNSRSEMNVSTLELGDSALYLCASSLEANTQYFGPGTRLTVL.

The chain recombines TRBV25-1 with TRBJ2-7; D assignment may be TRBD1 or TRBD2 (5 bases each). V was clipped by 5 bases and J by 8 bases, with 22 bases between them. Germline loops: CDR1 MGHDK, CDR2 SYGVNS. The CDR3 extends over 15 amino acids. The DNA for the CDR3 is TGTGCCAGCAGTTCTCCGGGACGCCCGCCCTTGAAGCAGTACTTC. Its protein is CASSSPGRPPLKQYF.

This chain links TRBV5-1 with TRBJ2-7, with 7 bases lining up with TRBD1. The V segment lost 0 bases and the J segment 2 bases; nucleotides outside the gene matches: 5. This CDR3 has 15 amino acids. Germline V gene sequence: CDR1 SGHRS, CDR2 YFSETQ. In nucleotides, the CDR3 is TGCGCCAGCAGCTTGGTACAGGGGACCGCCTACGAGCAGTACTTC. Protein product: CASSLVQGTAYEQYF.

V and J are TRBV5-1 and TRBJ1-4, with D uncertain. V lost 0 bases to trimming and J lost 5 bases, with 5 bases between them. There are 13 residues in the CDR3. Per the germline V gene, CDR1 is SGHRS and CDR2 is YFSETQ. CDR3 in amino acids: CASSLGTNEKLFF. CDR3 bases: TGCGCCAGCAGCTTGGGGACGAATGAAAAACTGTTTTTT.

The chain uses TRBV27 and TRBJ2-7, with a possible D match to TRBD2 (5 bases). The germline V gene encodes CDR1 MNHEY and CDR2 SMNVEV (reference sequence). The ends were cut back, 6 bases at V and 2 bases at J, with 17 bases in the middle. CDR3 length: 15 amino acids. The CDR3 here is CASSPEGGRAYEQYF. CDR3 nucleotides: TGTGCCAGCAGCCCCGAGGGCGGGCGGGCCTACGAGCAGTACTTC.